Here is one T cell receptor (beta chain) with its context. The method was immunoSEQ multiplex PCR; TCRdb's version includes in-frame clones alone and lacks a portion of them. The sample holds just under 95,000 clones, roughly 88% seen once. These data belong to a study of T cell responses to AZD1222 COVID-19 vaccine. The CDR3 extends over 13 amino acids. Looked up from germline, CDR1 is GTSNPN and CDR2 is SVGIG (reference sequence). Trimming took 3 bases from V and 5 from J, leaving 11 bases between them. The source is an adult in good health. The chain combines TRBV30 with TRBJ1-5; D call uncertain. The sample consisted of peripheral blood, taken on day 0 of AZD1222 vaccination. This CDR3 reads CAWSPGVDQPQHF. DNA of the CDR3: TGTGCCTGGAGCCCGGGTGTCGATCAGCCCCAGCATTTT.